Each of the 8 T cell receptor beta chains below was sequenced from the same sample in a study of cytomegalovirus exposure and HLA in healthy donors. The primer mix had 60 Vbeta and 13 Jbeta primers. The table came from immunoSEQ multiplex PCR; TCRdb's copy has only in-frame clones and leaves some out. The data show under 200,000 clones, with roughly 84% seen just once and around 0.24% held by the top ten. Sequenced material: PBMCs. The origin of the receptors is a boy between 10 and 17 years old in good health and CMV-seronegative.

This chain joins TRBV10-2 and TRBJ2-7, with 8 bases identical to TRBD1. Germline V gives CDR1 WSHSY, CDR2 SAAADI. V lost 4 bases and J lost 2; bases outside the gene matches: 4. The CDR3 extends over 14 amino acids. CDR3 bases: TGCGCCAGCAGTGGTACAGGGGGAACCTACGAGCAGTACTTC. Encoded protein: CASSGTGGTYEQYF.

V usage is TRBV4-3 and J usage is TRBJ2-1; D not resolved. The CDR3 spans 16 residues. The V gene lost 0 bases and the J gene lost 4 bases, with 13 bases spanning the gap. Looked up from germline, CDR1 is LGHNA and CDR2 is YSLEER. The CDR3 DNA is TGCGCCAGCAGCCAAGATTTCGCGGCTTCGTACAATGAGCAGTTCTTC. Protein product: CASSQDFAASYNEQFF.

This chain joins TRBV29-1 and TRBJ1-1, with a possible D match to TRBD1 (5 bases). The CDR3 loop spans 15 amino acids. V was pared by 6 bases and J by 11 bases, with 28 bases between. Germline CDR1 reads SQVTM; CDR2 reads ANQGSEA. CDR3 DNA sequence: TGCAGCGTCGCCACGGACGTGAGCAAGGGGTCGGCGGCTTTCTTT. The encoded protein is CSVATDVSKGSAAFF.

Only one count was recorded for this clone. This chain joins TRBV5-4 and TRBJ2-7; weak D call: TRBD2 (5 bases). The V and J ends lost 5 bases and 7 bases respectively, with 16 bases between them. The CDR3 spans 13 residues. CDR1 and CDR2 from the germline V gene are SGHNT and YYREEE (reference sequence). Here the CDR3 reads CASSYAPRGEQYF. CDR3 DNA sequence: TGTGCCAGCAGTTATGCCCCCCGAGGGGAGCAGTACTTC.

The chain joins TRBV27 to TRBJ1-5; TRBD1 aligns across 7 bases. Trimming took 5 bases from V and 4 from J; bases not matched to a gene: 5. CDR1 is MNHEY, CDR2 SMNVEV, per germline (reference sequence). The CDR3 spans 14 residues. CDR3 in DNA: TGTGCCAGCAGTAGGGGGCCCCATAATCAGCCCCAGCATTTT. Protein sequence: CASSRGPHNQPQHF.

The chain carries TRBV18 and TRBJ1-2; D perhaps matches TRBD1 (5 bases). Trimming left V 4 bases short and J 9 bases short, with 18 bases between. Germline assignment: CDR1 KGHSH and CDR2 LQKENI. CDR3 length equals 14 residues. CDR3 nucleotides: TGTGCCAGCTCACTGGATTTGGAGGGGATGAGCTACACCTTC. It yields the protein CASSLDLEGMSYTF.

This chain joins TRBV7-8 and TRBJ2-1; D perhaps matches TRBD2 (5 bases). Trimming took off 5 bases at V and 6 bases at J, with 17 bases between the two ends. The CDR3 is made up of 15 amino acids. CDR1 is SGHVS and CDR2 is FQNEAQ in the germline V gene. Here the CDR3 reads CASSATRQRGNEQFF. In DNA, the CDR3 is TGTGCCAGCAGCGCCACTAGACAAAGAGGCAATGAGCAGTTCTTC.

The chain recombines TRBV4-1 with TRBJ2-2; 11 bases align to TRBD1. V shed 7 bases and J 6 bases; nucleotides not matched to a gene: 7. This CDR3 is 15 amino acids long. CDR1 and CDR2 (germline): MGHRA, YSYEKL. The CDR3 nucleotides read TGCGCCAGCACAGGACAGGGGGCCGTGGCCGGGGAGCTGTTTTTT. This sequence encodes CASTGQGAVAGELFF.